This T cell receptor beta chain was recovered during a study of blood T cell repertoires in COVID-19. Study summary: The study drew acute and convalescent COVID-19 samples from the United States, Italy and Spain. Sources were T cells, B-cell-depleted T cells, or PBMCs; the material itself was cDNA or gDNA.

The CDR3 runs 16 residues. Trimming removed 4 bases from V and 1 base from J; junction bases left unmatched: 9. CDR1 and CDR2 from the germline V gene are KGHSH and LQKENI. In the original analysis: Estimation of nucleated cell counts relied on the amplification of reference gene primers. TCRdb keeps only in-frame clones here, not all; method: immunoSEQ multiplex PCR. The DNA gave D and trimming, while V, J and clone size come from that table. The data show about 220,000 clones, roughly 84% seen once. Sequencing used peripheral blood. The sequence was obtained from a man aged 50 to 59 with active or convalescent COVID-19. The chain joins TRBV18 to TRBJ2-7; 8 bases match TRBD1. The CDR3 sequence is CASSLSTGAVSYEQYF. The DNA for the CDR3 is TGTGCCAGCTCACTTTCGACAGGGGCAGTATCCTACGAGCAGTACTTC.